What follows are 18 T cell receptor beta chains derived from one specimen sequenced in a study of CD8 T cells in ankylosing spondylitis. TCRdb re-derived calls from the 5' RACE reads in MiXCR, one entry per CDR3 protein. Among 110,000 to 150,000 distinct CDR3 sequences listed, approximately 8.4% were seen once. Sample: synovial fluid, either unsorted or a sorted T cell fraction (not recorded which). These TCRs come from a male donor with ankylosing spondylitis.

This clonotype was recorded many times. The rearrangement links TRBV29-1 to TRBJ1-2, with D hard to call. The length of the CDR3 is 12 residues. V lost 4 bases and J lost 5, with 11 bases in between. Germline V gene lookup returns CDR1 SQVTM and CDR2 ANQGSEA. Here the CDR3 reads CSVVGGLYGYTF. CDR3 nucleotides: TGCAGCGTTGTCGGAGGGCTTTATGGCTACACCTTC. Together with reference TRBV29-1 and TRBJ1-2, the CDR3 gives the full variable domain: SAVISQKPSRDICQRGTSLTIQCQVDSQVTMMFWYRQQPGQSLTLIATANQGSEATYESGFVIDKFPISRPNLTFSTLTVSNMSPEDSSIYLCSVVGGLYGYTFGSGTRLTVV.

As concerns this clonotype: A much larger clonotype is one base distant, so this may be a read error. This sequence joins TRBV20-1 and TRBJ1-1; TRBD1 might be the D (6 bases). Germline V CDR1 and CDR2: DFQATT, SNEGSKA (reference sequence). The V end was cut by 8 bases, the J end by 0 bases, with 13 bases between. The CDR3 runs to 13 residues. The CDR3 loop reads CSLNRVVNTEAFF. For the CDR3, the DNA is TGCAGTTTAAACAGGGTCGTGAACACTGAAGCTTTCTTT.

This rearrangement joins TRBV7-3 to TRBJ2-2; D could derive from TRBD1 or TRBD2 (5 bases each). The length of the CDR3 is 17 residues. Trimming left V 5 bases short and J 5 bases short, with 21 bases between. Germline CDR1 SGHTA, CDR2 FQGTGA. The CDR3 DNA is TGTGCCAGCAGCCCCTACGGGGCCGGAGCCCTTACCGGGGAGCTGTTTTTT. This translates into CASSPYGAGALTGELFF.

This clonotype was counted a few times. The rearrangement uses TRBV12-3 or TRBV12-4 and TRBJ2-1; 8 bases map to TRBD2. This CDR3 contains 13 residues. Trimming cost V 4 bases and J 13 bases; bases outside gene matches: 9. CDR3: CASSSTPGGGQFF. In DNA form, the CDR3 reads TGTGCCAGCAGTTCAACACCCGGGGGGGGTCAGTTCTTC.

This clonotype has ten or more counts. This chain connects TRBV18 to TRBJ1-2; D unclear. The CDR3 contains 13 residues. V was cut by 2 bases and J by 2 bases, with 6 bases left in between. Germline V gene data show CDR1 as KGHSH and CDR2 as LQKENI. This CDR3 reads CASSPMDNYGYTF. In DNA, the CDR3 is TGTGCCAGCTCACCAATGGACAACTATGGCTACACCTTC.

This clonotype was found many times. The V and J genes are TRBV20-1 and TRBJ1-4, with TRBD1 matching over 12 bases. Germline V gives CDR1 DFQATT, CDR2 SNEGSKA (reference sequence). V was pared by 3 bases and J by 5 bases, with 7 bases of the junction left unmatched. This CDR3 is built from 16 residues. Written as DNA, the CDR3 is TGCAGTGCTAGCCGGGACAGGGGGCGAGTAAATGAAAAACTGTTTTTT. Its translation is CSASRDRGRVNEKLFF.

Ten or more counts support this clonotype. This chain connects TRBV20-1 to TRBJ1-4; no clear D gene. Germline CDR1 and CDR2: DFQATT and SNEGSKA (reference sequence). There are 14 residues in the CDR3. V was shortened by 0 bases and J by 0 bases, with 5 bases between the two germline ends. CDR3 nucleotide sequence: TGCAGTGCTAGAGACGGTACAACTAATGAAAAACTGTTTTTT. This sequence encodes CSARDGTTNEKLFF.

This CDR3 is CASSKRGTRPFF. As DNA, the CDR3 is TGTGCCAGCAGCAAACGGGGCACTAGACCGTTCTTC. This rearrangement joins TRBV28 to TRBJ2-1; either TRBD1 or TRBD2 may fit D (5 bases each). Germline CDR1 is MDHEN and CDR2 is SYDVKM. CDR3 length equals 12 residues. Trimming pared 6 bases from V and 15 bases from J, leaving 18 bases between. Full variable domain (rest looked up from reference TRBV28 and TRBJ2-1): DVKVTQSSRYLVKRTGEKVFLECVQDMDHENMFWYRQDPGLGLRLIYFSYDVKMKEKGDIPEGYSVSREKKERFSLILESASTNQTSMYLCASSKRGTRPFFGPGTRLTVL.

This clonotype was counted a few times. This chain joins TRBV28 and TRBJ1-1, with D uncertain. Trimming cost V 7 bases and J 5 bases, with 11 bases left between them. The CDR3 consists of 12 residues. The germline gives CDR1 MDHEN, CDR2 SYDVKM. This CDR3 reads CASMGIFTEAFF. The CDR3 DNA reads TGTGCCAGCATGGGTATCTTTACTGAAGCTTTCTTT.

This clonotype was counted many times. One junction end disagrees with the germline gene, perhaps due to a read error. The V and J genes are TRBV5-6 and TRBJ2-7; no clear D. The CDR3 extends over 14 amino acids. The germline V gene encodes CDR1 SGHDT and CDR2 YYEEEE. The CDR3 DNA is TGTGCCAGCAGTTTGGAAACTACATCCTACGAGCAGTACTTC. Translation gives CASSLETTSYEQYF.

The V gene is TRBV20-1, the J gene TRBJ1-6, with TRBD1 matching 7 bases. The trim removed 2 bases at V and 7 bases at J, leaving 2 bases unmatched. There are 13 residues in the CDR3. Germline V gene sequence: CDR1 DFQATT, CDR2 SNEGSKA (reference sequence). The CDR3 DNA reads TGCAGTGCTAGAAGGGACAGCAATTCACCCCTCCACTTT. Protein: CSARRDSNSPLHF.

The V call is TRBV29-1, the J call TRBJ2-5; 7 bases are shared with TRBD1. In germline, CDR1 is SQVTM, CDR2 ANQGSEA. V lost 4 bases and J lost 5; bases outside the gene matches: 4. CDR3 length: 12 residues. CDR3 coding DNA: TGCAGCGTTGTTGCCAGGGGGGAGACCCAGTACTTC. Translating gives CSVVARGETQYF.

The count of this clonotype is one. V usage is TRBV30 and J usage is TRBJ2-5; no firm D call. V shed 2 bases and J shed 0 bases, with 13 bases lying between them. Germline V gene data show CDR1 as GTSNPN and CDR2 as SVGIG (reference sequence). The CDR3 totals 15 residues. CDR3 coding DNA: TGTGCCTGGAGTAAAGGTGGTCCGTACCAAGAGACCCAGTACTTC. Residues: CAWSKGGPYQETQYF.

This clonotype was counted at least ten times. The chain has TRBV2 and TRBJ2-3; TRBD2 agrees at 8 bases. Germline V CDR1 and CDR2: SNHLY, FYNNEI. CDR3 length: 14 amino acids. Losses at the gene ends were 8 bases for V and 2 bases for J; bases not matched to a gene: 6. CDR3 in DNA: TGTGCCAGCGGGAGCGGGGGACACACAGATACGCAGTATTTT. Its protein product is CASGSGGHTDTQYF.

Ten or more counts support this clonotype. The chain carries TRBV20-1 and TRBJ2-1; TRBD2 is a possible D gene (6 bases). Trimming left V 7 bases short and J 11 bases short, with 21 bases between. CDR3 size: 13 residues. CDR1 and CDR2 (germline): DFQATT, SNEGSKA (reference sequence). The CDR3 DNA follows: TGCAGTGGATCTACACCGCCGGGGGAGAAGCAGTTCTTC. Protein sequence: CSGSTPPGEKQFF.

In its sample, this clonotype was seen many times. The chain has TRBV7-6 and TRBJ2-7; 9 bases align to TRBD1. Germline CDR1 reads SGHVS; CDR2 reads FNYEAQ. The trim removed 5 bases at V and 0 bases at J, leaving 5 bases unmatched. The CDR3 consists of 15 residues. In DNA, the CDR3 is TGTGCCAGCAGCATTGACAGGGGGTTCTCCTACGAGCAGTACTTC. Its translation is CASSIDRGFSYEQYF.

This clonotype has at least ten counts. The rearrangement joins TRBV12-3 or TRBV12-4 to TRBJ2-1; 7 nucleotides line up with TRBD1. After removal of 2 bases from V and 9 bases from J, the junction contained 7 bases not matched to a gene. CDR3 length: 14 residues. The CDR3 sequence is CASSLWQGDGEQFF. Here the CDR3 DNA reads TGTGCCAGCAGTTTATGGCAGGGGGACGGTGAGCAGTTCTTC.

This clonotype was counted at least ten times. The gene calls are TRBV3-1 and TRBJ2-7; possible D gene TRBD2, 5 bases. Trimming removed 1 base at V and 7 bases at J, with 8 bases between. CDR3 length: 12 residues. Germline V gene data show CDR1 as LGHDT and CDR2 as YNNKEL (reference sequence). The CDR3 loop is CASSQGPGEQYF. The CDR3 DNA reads TGTGCCAGCAGCCAAGGACCGGGAGAGCAGTACTTC.